This TCR beta chain comes out of a study of T cells in Graves' hyperthyroidism and ophthalmopathy. CDR1 is MDHEN, CDR2 SYDVKM, per germline. The CDR3 spans 15 residues. With 5 bases clipped from V and 2 bases from J, the junction kept 7 bases outside the gene matches. Amplified TCR beta CDR3 regions derived from RNA transcripts. The HTBI set primed first-round TCR CDR3 RT-PCR. TCRdb reprocessed the multiplex PCR reads with MiXCR, giving one entry per CDR3 protein. Here the sample spans over 150,000 distinct CDR3 sequences, about 18% being singletons. There are many counts of this clonotype. The clonotype was recovered from a woman between 45 and 65 years old with Graves' hyperthyroidism. The sample comprised blood. The rearrangement uses TRBV28 and TRBJ2-3; 7 bases fit TRBD2. The CDR3 nucleotides read TGTGCCAGCAGTACGGGGGGTCGGCACACAGATACGCAGTATTTT. This translates into CASSTGGRHTDTQYF. The variable domain in full, with the rest retrieved from reference TRBV28 and TRBJ2-3, is DVKVTQSSRYLVKRTGEKVFLECVQDMDHENMFWYRQDPGLGLRLIYFSYDVKMKEKGDIPEGYSVSREKKERFSLILESASTNQTSMYLCASSTGGRHTDTQYFGPGTRLTVL.